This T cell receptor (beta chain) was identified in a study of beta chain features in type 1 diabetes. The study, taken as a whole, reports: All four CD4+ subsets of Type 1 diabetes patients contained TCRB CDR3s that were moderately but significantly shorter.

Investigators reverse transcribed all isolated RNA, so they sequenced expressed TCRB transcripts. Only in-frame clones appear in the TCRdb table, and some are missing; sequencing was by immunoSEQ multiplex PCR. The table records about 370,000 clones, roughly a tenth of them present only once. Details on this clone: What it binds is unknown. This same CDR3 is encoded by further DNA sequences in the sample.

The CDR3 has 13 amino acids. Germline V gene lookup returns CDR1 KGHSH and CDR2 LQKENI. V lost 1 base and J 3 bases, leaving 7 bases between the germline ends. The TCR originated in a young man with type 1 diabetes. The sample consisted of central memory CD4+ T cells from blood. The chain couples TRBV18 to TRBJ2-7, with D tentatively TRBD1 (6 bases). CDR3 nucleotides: TGTGCCAGCTCACCACAACAGGGCTACGAGCAGTACTTC. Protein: CASSPQQGYEQYF.